Below, 9 T cell receptor beta chains from the same sample are listed, as sequenced in a study of PD-L1 blockade in urothelial cancer. Assay used: immunoSEQ multiplex PCR; TCRdb lists only in-frame clones, some missing. The sample records some 100,000 clones, roughly nine tenths being singletons. The sample in question was PBMCs, obtained around atezolizumab (anti-PD-L1) treatment. These receptors were taken from a woman over 75 with urothelial cancer.

This clone was found once. The genes are TRBV30 and TRBJ1-2; the match to TRBD1 covers 8 bases. Germline V gives CDR1 GTSNPN, CDR2 SVGIG (reference sequence). V shed 0 bases, J shed 5 bases, and the junction held 2 bases outside the gene matches. The CDR3 runs 13 residues. CDR3 in DNA: TGTGCCTGGAGTGTACACAGGGGGTATGGCTACACCTTC. Translating it yields CAWSVHRGYGYTF.

In DNA form, the CDR3 reads TGTGCCAGCAGCCGGGACTCCCCCGGGGAGCAGTTCTTC. Residues: CASSRDSPGEQFF. The chain links TRBV7-2 to TRBJ2-1, with D possibly TRBD2 on 6 matching bases. The germline V and J ends were trimmed by 5 bases and 10 bases, with 15 bases remaining between them. This CDR3 comprises 13 residues. Germline CDR1 is SGHTA and CDR2 is FQGNSA.

V and J are TRBV25-1 and TRBJ1-1; tentatively, D is TRBD1 (6 bases). Germline values: CDR1 MGHDK, CDR2 SYGVNS. V lost 6 bases and J 1 base, leaving 9 bases between the germline ends. This CDR3 region has 13 residues. CDR3 region: CASRSTGNTEAFF. CDR3 coding DNA: TGTGCCAGCAGGTCGACAGGGAACACTGAAGCTTTCTTT. Supplemented by reference TRBV25-1 and TRBJ1-1, the full variable domain reads EADIYQTPRYLVIGTGKKITLECSQTMGHDKMYWYQQDPGMELHLIHYSYGVNSTEKGDLSSESTVSRIRTEHFPLTLESARPSHTSQYLCASRSTGNTEAFFGQGTRLTVV.

The rearrangement links TRBV11-2 to TRBJ1-2; tentatively, D is TRBD1 (5 bases). V was pared by 0 bases and J by 7 bases, with 15 bases between. Looked up from germline, CDR1 is SGHAT and CDR2 is FQNNGV. The CDR3 runs 15 residues. The CDR3, as DNA: TGTGCCAGCAGCTTAGAGGCCGGGGGAGTCGGTGGCTACACCTTC. Protein sequence: CASSLEAGGVGGYTF.

The chain employs TRBV28 and TRBJ2-1; D possibly corresponds to TRBD1 (6 bases). The CDR3 length is 14 residues. CDR1 is MDHEN and CDR2 is SYDVKM in the germline V gene. Trimming took off 2 bases at V and 6 bases at J, with 11 bases between the two ends. The CDR3 sequence is CASSLPRGGNEQFF. CDR3 sequence (DNA): TGTGCCAGCAGTTTACCTCGAGGGGGCAATGAGCAGTTCTTC.

The genes are TRBV11-2 and TRBJ2-7; 7 nucleotides align to TRBD1. In germline, CDR1 is SGHAT, CDR2 FQNNGV. CDR3 length: 13 amino acids. Trimming took 5 bases from V and 5 from J; bases not matched to a gene: 6. The CDR3 loop reads CASSPGTANEQYF. The CDR3 DNA reads as TGTGCCAGCAGCCCAGGGACAGCCAACGAGCAGTACTTC.

This clone appeared once. The V call is TRBV7-8, the J call TRBJ1-4, with D possibly matching TRBD1 (5 bases). Germline V CDR1 and CDR2: SGHVS, FQNEAQ. The germline V and J ends were trimmed by 4 bases and 8 bases, with 17 bases remaining between them. The CDR3 runs to 15 residues. CDR3 amino acids: CASSSRRGGNEKLFF. CDR3 bases: TGTGCCAGCAGCTCGAGACGGGGGGGTAACGAAAAACTGTTTTTT.

The chain uses TRBV7-2 and TRBJ2-7, with a possible D match to TRBD2 (6 bases). Between the trimmed V and J ends, which lost 6 bases and 3 bases, there was a span of 12 bases. CDR1 is SGHTA, CDR2 FQGNSA, per germline. The CDR3 covers 13 residues. DNA of the CDR3: TGTGCCAGCAGGGGGACTGTTAACTACGAGCAGTACTTC. It translates to CASRGTVNYEQYF.

V is TRBV5-1 and J is TRBJ2-1, with D tentatively TRBD2 (6 bases). Germline V gene sequence: CDR1 SGHRS, CDR2 YFSETQ. CDR3 length: 15 residues. V lost 4 bases and J 7 bases, leaving 18 bases between the germline ends. CDR3 region: CASSPDWRDGNEQFF. The CDR3 region has the DNA TGCGCCAGCAGCCCAGACTGGCGGGATGGGAATGAGCAGTTCTTC.